This T cell receptor (beta chain) derives from a study of human T cells and chemical hapten exposure. The overall study: Among samples, TCR yields varied mainly because of small differences in pooled library volume. Study-wide results and caveats: The formation of large CDR3 similarity clusters by expanded TCRs significantly exceeded that of controls.

Described time point: patch test 1, 2 weeks after DPC sensitization. Treatment here: therapeutic diphenylcyclopropenone sensitization with weekly scalp DPC. This clonotype was detected many times. Its antigen is still unknown. What the library attached to individual cDNA molecules were unique molecular identifiers. Each CDR3 protein is one row after TCRdb ran MiXCR on the RACE reads. This table has fewer than 500,000 distinct CDR3 sequences, 4% to 5.5% appearing once. From germline, CDR1 is SQVTM and CDR2 ANQGSEA. Trimming cost V 4 bases and J 5 bases; bases outside gene matches: 6. CDR3 length equals 13 residues.

The TCR sequence derives from a woman aged 45-60 years with alopecia areata. Some clones in this sample may be carry-over from other donors' samples. The J gene is TRBJ2-7, the V gene TRBV29-1, with TRBD1 identical over 9 bases. Here the sequenced sample was whole blood, taken in connection with sensitization to the hapten diphenylcyclopropenone (DPC). CDR3 bases: TGCAGCGTTGTGCGGGACAGGGACCACGAGCAGTACTTC. As protein: CSVVRDRDHEQYF.